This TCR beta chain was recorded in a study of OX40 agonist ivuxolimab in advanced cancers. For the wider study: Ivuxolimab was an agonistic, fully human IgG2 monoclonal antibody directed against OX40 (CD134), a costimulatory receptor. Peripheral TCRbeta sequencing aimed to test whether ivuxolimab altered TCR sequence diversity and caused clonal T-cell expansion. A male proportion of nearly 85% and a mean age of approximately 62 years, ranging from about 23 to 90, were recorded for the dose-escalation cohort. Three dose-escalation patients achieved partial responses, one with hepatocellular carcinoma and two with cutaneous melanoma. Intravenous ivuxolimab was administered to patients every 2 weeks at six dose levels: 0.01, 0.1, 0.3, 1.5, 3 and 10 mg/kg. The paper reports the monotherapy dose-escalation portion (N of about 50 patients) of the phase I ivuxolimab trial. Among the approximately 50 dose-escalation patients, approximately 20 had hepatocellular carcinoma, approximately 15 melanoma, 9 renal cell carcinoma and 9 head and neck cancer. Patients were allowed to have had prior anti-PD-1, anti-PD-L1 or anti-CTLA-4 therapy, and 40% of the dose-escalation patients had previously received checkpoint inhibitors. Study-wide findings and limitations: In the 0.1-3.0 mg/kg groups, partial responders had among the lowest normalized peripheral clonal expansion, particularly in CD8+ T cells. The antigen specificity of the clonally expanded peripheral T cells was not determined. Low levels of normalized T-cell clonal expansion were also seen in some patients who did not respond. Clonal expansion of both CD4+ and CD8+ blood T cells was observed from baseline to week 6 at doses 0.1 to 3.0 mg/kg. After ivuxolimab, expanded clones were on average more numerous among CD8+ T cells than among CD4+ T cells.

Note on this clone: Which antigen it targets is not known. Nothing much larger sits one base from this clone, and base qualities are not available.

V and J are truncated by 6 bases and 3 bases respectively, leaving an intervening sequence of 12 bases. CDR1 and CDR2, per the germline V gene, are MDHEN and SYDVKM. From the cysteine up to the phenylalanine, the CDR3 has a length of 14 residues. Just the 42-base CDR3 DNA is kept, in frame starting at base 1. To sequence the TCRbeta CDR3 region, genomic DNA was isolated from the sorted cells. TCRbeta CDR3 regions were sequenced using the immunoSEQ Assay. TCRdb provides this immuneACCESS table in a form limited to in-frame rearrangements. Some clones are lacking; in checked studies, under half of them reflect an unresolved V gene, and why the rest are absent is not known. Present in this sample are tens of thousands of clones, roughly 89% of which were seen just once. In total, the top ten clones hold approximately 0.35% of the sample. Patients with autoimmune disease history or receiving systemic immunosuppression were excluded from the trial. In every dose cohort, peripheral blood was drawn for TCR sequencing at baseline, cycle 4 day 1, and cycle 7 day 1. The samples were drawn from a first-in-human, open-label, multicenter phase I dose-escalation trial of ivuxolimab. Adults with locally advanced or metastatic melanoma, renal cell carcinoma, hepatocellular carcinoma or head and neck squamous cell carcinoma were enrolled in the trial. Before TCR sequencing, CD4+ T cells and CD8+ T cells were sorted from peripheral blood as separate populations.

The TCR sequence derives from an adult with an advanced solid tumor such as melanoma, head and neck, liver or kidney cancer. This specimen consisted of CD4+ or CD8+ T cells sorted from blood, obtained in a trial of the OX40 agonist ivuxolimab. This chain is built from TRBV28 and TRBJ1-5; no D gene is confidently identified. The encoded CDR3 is CASRDLHSNQPQHF. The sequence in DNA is TGTGCCAGCAGAGACCTTCACTCCAATCAGCCCCAGCATTTT. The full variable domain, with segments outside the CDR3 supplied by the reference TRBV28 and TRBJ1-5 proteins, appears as DVKVTQSSRYLVKRTGEKVFLECVQDMDHENMFWYRQDPGLGLRLIYFSYDVKMKEKGDIPEGYSVSREKKERFSLILESASTNQTSMYLCASRDLHSNQPQHFGDGTRLSIL.